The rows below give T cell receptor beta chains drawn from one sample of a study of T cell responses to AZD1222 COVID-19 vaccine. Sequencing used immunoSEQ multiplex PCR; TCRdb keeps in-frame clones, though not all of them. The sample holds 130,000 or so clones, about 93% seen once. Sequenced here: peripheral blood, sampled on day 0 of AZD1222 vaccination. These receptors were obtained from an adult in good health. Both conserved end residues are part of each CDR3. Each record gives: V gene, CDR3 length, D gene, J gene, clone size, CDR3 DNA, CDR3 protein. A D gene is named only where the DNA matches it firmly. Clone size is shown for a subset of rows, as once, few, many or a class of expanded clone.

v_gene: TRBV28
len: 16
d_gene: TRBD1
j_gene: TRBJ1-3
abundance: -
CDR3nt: TGTGCCAGCAGTTTCCCGACAGGGGTTGGTGGAAACACCATATATTTT
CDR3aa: CASSFPTGVGGNTIYF

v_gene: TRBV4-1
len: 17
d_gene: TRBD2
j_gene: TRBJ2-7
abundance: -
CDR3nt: TGCGCCAGCAGCATAGAGGGACTAGCGGGAGGGCAGGACGAGCAGTACTTC
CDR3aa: CASSIEGLAGGQDEQYF

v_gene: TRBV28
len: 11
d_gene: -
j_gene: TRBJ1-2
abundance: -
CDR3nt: TGTGCCAGCAGTTTAGCAGATGGCTACACCTTC
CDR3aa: CASSLADGYTF

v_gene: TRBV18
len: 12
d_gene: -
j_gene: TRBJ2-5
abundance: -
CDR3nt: TGTGCCAGCTCACTGGGTTTGGAGACCCAGTACTTC
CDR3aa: CASSLGLETQYF

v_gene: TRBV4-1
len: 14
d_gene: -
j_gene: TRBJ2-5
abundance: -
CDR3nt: TGCGCCAGCAGCCAAGAAGGGGCGGGAGAGACCCAGTACTTC
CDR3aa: CASSQEGAGETQYF

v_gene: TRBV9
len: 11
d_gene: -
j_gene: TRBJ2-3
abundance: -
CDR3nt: TGTGCCAGCAGCGTAAAAGATACGCAGTATTTT
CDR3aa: CASSVKDTQYF

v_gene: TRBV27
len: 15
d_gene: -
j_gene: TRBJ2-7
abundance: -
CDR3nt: TGTGCCAGCAGTTTACTGGGGTTAGGAAATTACGAGCAGTACTTC
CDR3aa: CASSLLGLGNYEQYF

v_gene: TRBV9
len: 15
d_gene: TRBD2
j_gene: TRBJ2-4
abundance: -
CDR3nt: TGTGCCAGCAGCGTAGAAGCTAGCGGGACGGGCATTCAGTACTTC
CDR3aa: CASSVEASGTGIQYF

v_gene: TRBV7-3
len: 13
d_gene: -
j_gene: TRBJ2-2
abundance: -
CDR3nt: TGTGCCAGCAGCCCCATAAGCACCGGGGAGCTGTTTTTT
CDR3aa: CASSPISTGELFF

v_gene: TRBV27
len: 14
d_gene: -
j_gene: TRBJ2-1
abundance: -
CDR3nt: TGTGCCAGCAGTCCCCCCGGGAGTGCTAATGAGCAGTTCTTC
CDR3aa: CASSPPGSANEQFF

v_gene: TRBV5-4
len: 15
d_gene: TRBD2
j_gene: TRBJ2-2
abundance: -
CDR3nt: TGTGCCAGCAGCTTGGGCGGGGGGAACACCGGGGAGCTGTTTTTT
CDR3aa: CASSLGGGNTGELFF

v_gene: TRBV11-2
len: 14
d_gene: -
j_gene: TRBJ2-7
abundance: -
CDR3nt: TGTGCCAGCAGCTTAGCTGGCAGAGTCTACGAGCAGTACTTC
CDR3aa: CASSLAGRVYEQYF

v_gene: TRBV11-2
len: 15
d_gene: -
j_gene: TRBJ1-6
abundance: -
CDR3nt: TGTGCCAGCAGCTTAGAAGTCGGGGCGAGGTCACCCCTCCACTTT
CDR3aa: CASSLEVGARSPLHF

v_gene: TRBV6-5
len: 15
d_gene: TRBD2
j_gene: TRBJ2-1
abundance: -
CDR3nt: TGTGCCAGCAGTTCTGCGGGGGGGTCCTACAATGAGCAGTTCTTC
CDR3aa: CASSSAGGSYNEQFF

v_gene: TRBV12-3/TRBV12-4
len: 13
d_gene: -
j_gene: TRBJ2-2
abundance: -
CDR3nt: TGTGCCAGCAGTTTCGGAGGGACCGGGGAGCTGTTTTTT
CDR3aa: CASSFGGTGELFF

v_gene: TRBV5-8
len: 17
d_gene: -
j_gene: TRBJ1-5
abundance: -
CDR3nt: TGTGCCAGCAGCCAACTTATCGGAGGCAATAGCAATCAGCCCCAGCATTTT
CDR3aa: CASSQLIGGNSNQPQHF

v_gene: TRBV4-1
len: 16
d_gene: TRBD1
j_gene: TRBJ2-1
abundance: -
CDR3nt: TGCGCCAGCAGCCGGATCGGGGACAGGACCTACAATGAGCAGTTCTTC
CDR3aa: CASSRIGDRTYNEQFF

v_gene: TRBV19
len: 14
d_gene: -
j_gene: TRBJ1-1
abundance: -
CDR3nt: TGTGCCAGTAGAGAGGGGCCGGGGAACACTGAAGCTTTCTTT
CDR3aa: CASREGPGNTEAFF

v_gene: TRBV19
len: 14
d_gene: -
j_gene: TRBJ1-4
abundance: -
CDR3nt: TGTGCCAGTAGTACCGACACCGGGGGGAGGAAACTGTTTTTT
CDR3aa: CASSTDTGGRKLFF

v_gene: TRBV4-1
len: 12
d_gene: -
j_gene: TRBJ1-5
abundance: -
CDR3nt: TGCGCCAGCGACAACGGCAATCAGCCCCAGCATTTT
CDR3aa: CASDNGNQPQHF

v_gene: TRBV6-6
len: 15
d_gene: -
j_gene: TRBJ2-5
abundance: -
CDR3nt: TGTGCCAGCAGTCCCGGGACACTAGTCCAAGAGACCCAGTACTTC
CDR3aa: CASSPGTLVQETQYF

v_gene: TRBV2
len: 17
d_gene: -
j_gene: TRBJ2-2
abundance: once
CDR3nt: TGTGCCAGCAGACCCCCGGGACTTTCTCTTTCCGCCGGGGAGCTGTTTTTT
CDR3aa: CASRPPGLSLSAGELFF

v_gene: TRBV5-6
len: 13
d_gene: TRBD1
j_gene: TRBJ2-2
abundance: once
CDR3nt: TGTGCCAGCAGCTTTCAGGGGGTCGGGGAGCTGTTTTTT
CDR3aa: CASSFQGVGELFF

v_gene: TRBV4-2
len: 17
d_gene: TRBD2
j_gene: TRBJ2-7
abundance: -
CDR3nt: TGTGCCAGCAGCCAAGTAACTAGCGGGGCAACTCGGGACGAGCAGTACTTC
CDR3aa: CASSQVTSGATRDEQYF

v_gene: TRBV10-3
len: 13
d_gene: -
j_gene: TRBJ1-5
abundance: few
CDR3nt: TGTGCCATCAGTGTACAGGACAATCAGCCCCAGCATTTT
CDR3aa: CAISVQDNQPQHF

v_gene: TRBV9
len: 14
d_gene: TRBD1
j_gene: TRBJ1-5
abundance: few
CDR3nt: TGTGCCAGCAGTGTTTGGGACAGTAATCAGCCCCAGCATTTT
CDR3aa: CASSVWDSNQPQHF

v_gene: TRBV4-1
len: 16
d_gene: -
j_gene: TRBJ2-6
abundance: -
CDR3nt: TGCGCCAGCAGCCATCAGGGGCTCTCTGGGGCCAACGTCCTGACTTTC
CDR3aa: CASSHQGLSGANVLTF

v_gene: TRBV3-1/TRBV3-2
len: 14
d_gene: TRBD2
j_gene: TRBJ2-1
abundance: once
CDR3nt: TGTGCCAGCAGCCAGGCCGGGACTAGCCTTGAGCAGTTCTTC
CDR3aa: CASSQAGTSLEQFF

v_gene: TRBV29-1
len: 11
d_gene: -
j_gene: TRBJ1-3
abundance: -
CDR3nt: TGCAGCGTCTCGATAGGAAACACCATATATTTT
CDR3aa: CSVSIGNTIYF

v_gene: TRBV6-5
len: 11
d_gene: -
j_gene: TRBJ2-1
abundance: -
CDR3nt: TGTGCCAGCAGGCGGTACAATGAGCAGTTCTTC
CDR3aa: CASRRYNEQFF

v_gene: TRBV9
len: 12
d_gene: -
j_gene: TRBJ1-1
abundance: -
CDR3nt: TGTGCCAGCGGTGGGACTGGGACTGAAGCTTTCTTT
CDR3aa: CASGGTGTEAFF

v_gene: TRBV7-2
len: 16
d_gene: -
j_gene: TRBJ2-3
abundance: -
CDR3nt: TGTGCCAGCAGCTTAGCGCTGGGAGCGAGCACAGATACGCAGTATTTT
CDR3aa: CASSLALGASTDTQYF

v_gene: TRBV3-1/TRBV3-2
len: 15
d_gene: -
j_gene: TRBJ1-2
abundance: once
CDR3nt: TGTGCCAGCAGCCAACGGGGCACCAGAACCTATGGCTACACCTTC
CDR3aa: CASSQRGTRTYGYTF

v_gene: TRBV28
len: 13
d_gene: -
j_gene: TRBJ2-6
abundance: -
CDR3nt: TGTGCCAGCATGATTACTGGGGCCAACGTCCTGACTTTC
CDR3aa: CASMITGANVLTF

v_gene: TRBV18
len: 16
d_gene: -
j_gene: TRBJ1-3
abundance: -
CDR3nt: TGTGCCAGCTCACCCGGACATCCGGACTCTGGAAACACCATATATTTT
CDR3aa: CASSPGHPDSGNTIYF